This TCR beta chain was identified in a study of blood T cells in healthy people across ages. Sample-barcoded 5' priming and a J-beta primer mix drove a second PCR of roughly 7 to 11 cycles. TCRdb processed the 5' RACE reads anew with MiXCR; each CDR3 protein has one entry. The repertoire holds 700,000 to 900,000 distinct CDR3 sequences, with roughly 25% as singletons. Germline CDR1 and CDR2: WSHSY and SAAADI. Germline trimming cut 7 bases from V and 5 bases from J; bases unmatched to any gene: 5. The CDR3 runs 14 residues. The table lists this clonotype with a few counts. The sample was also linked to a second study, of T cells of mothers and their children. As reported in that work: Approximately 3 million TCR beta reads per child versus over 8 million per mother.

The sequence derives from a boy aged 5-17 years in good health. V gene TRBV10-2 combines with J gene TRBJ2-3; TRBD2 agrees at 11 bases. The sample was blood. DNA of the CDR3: TGCGCCAGCACCGGGACTAGCGGAAGAGATACGCAGTATTTT. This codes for CASTGTSGRDTQYF.